The 27 T cell receptor beta chains reported below all come from one sample, sequenced in a study of blood T cell repertoires in COVID-19. TCRdb keeps only in-frame clones here, not all; method: immunoSEQ multiplex PCR. In the table there are approximately 70,000 clones, roughly 80% of which are singletons. Sample: peripheral blood. All receptors derive from an elderly woman with acute or convalescent COVID-19.

This clone was recorded a few times. V and J are TRBV2 and TRBJ2-1, with 8 bases fitting TRBD1. V lost 6 bases, J lost 4 bases, and 5 bases stayed unmatched. Germline CDR1 reads SNHLY; CDR2 reads FYNNEI. The CDR3 extends over 14 amino acids. The CDR3 loop is CASRRTGFYNEQFF. For the CDR3, the DNA is TGTGCCAGCAGGAGGACAGGGTTTTACAATGAGCAGTTCTTC.

In its sample, this clone was seen a few times. This chain connects TRBV12-3 or TRBV12-4 to TRBJ1-5; 7 bases fit TRBD1. With V trimmed by 1 base and J by 6 bases, 0 bases remained unmatched. The CDR3 loop spans 13 amino acids. The chain's CDR3 is CASSLDRGQPQHF. CDR3 bases: TGTGCCAGCAGTTTAGACAGGGGTCAGCCCCAGCATTTT.

The genes are TRBV7-8 and TRBJ1-4, with 9 positions matching TRBD1. CDR1 is SGHVS, CDR2 FQNEAQ, per germline. This CDR3 is built from 15 residues. The ends lost 8 bases at V and 7 bases at J; junction bases unmatched: 11. In DNA form, the CDR3 reads TGTGCCAGCGGAAAAAACAGGGGACAGGGTGAAAAACTGTTTTTT. It translates to CASGKNRGQGEKLFF.

The chain carries TRBV5-6 and TRBJ1-1; D unresolved. Germline V gene lookup returns CDR1 SGHDT and CDR2 YYEEEE. V was trimmed by 0 bases and J by 7 bases, leaving 10 bases between them. The CDR3 has 13 residues. CDR3 sequence reads: CASSLVGRSEAFF. The DNA of the CDR3 is TGTGCCAGCAGCTTGGTTGGGAGAAGTGAAGCTTTCTTT.

On this clone itself: The junction differs from germline at one of its ends, possibly a read error. This rearrangement joins TRBV6-5 to TRBJ2-7; no firm D call. Germline CDR1 reads MNHEY; CDR2 reads SVGAGI. The CDR3 sequence is 12 residues long. In DNA, the CDR3 is TGTGCCAGCACCCACATCTCCAACGAGCAGTACTTC. Residues: CASTHISNEQYF.

This clone was detected only once. This chain uses TRBV5-1 with TRBJ2-1, with TRBD2 matching 14 bases. With 4 bases clipped from V and 9 bases from J, the junction kept 12 bases outside the gene matches. Germline V gene data show CDR1 as SGHRS and CDR2 as YFSETQ. There are 17 residues in the CDR3. The DNA for the CDR3 is TGCGCCAGCAGCGTTGGGACTAGCGGGGGCCGGATAGGTGAGCAGTTCTTC. Encoded protein: CASSVGTSGGRIGEQFF.

V gene TRBV5-1 combines with J gene TRBJ2-2; D is undetermined. This CDR3 contains 14 residues. The germline V and J ends were trimmed by 0 bases and 1 base, with 4 bases remaining between them. Germline V CDR1 and CDR2: SGHRS, YFSETQ. The CDR3 DNA reads TGCGCCAGCAGCTTGGCCGTGAACACCGGGGAGCTGTTTTTT. The encoded protein is CASSLAVNTGELFF.

This clone occurred a few times. The chain uses TRBV11-2 and TRBJ2-1; D uncertain. V was cut by 0 bases and J by 4 bases, with 10 bases left in between. In germline, CDR1 is SGHAT, CDR2 FQNNGV. The CDR3 extends over 15 amino acids. In nucleotides, the CDR3 is TGTGCCAGCAGCTTAGATCTGGGCCAATACAATGAGCAGTTCTTC. It is translated as CASSLDLGQYNEQFF.

CDR3 in amino acids: CASSLEGRGNSPLHF. CDR3 in DNA: TGTGCCAGCAGCTTGGAAGGCAGGGGTAATTCACCCCTCCACTTT. This sequence joins TRBV5-6 and TRBJ1-6; the D gene is possibly TRBD1 (6 bases). Germline CDR1 reads SGHDT; CDR2 reads YYEEEE. The V end was cut by 0 bases, the J end by 6 bases, with 10 bases between. The CDR3 contains 15 residues.

This chain joins TRBV5-5 and TRBJ1-4; D remains unclear. V was trimmed by 0 bases and J by 6 bases, leaving 18 bases between them. Germline V lookup: CDR1 SGHKS, CDR2 YYEKEE (reference sequence). This CDR3 spans 17 amino acids. DNA for the CDR3: TGTGCCAGCAGCTTGGGTTGGTCCGCTGCCAGTGATGAAAAACTGTTTTTT. It specifies CASSLGWSAASDEKLFF.

The V call is TRBV29-1, the J call TRBJ2-7; possibly TRBD2 for D (5 bases). This CDR3 region has 11 residues. V gave up 0 bases and J gave up 7 bases, with 7 bases separating them. Germline V gene lookup returns CDR1 SQVTM and CDR2 ANQGSEA. CDR3 loop: CSVEDREEQYF. CDR3 coding DNA: TGCAGCGTTGAAGATAGGGAGGAGCAGTACTTC.

The chain joins TRBV15 to TRBJ1-5; 8 nucleotides match TRBD1. The CDR3 is 16 residues long. Per germline, CDR1 LNHNV and CDR2 YYDKDF (reference sequence). The junction had 5 bases not matched to a gene; V was cut back by 0 bases and J by 4 bases. Written as DNA, the CDR3 is TGTGCCACCAGCAGAGATCGTCGGACAGGGAATCAGCCCCAGCATTTT. It codes for CATSRDRRTGNQPQHF.

This chain uses TRBV3-1 (or the pseudogene TRBV3-2) with TRBJ2-3; 8 nucleotides agree with TRBD2. Germline V gives CDR1 LGHDT, CDR2 YNNKEL (reference sequence). CDR3 length equals 16 residues. Trimming removed 3 bases from V and 2 bases from J; junction bases left unmatched: 7. The CDR3: CASSHISGGSTDTQYF. Here the CDR3 DNA reads TGTGCCAGCAGCCACATAAGCGGGGGTTCCACAGATACGCAGTATTTT.

This chain links TRBV12-3 or TRBV12-4 with TRBJ2-7, with 7 bases fitting TRBD1. The length of the CDR3 is 12 residues. After removal of 3 bases from V and 12 bases from J, the junction contained 8 bases not matched to a gene. For the CDR3, the DNA is TGTGCCAGCAGTTTCCCGGGACAGAAGGCGTACTTC. The encoded protein is CASSFPGQKAYF.

This sequence joins TRBV11-2 and TRBJ2-1, with TRBD2 matching over 11 bases. Germline values: CDR1 SGHAT, CDR2 FQNNGV. After removal of 5 bases from V and 12 bases from J, the junction contained 12 bases not matched to a gene. CDR3 length equals 15 residues. The CDR3 spells CASSNLAGGPSGQFF. For the CDR3, the DNA is TGTGCCAGCAGCAATCTAGCGGGGGGCCCTAGTGGGCAGTTCTTC.

The gene calls are TRBV4-2 and TRBJ2-4, with 9 positions matching TRBD1. The V and J ends lost 4 bases and 1 base, in that order; junction bases with no gene match: 5. Germline V gene lookup returns CDR1 LGHNA and CDR2 YNFKEQ. The CDR3 extends over 16 amino acids. Here the CDR3 DNA reads TGTGCCAGCAGCCCGGGGACAGGGCCGGCCAAAAACATTCAGTACTTC. This translates into CASSPGTGPAKNIQYF.

In this sample, this clone turned up once. The rearrangement uses TRBV30 and TRBJ2-3, with D possibly TRBD2 on 5 matching bases. This CDR3 comprises 12 residues. In germline, CDR1 is GTSNPN, CDR2 SVGIG (reference sequence). Trimming cost V 5 bases and J 4 bases, with 10 bases left between them. The CDR3 here is CAWAPGSDTQYF. CDR3 in DNA: TGTGCCTGGGCCCCGGGGTCAGATACGCAGTATTTT.

V usage is TRBV2 and J usage is TRBJ2-5; D not certain. Trimming cost V 9 bases and J 5 bases, with 19 bases left between them. The germline V gene encodes CDR1 SNHLY and CDR2 FYNNEI. The length of the CDR3 is 14 residues. CDR3: CASRFASRVETQYF. CDR3 nucleotide sequence: TGTGCCAGTAGGTTTGCTAGTCGTGTGGAGACCCAGTACTTC.

The rearrangement joins TRBV15 to TRBJ2-2, with D possibly TRBD2 on 6 matching bases. Germline V CDR1 and CDR2: LNHNV, YYDKDF (reference sequence). V lost 3 bases, J lost 3 bases, and 14 bases lay in between. This CDR3 is 16 amino acids long. CDR3 loop: CATSRYKEGYTGELFF. CDR3 DNA sequence: TGTGCCACCAGCAGGTACAAGGAGGGTTACACCGGGGAGCTGTTTTTT.

The chain recombines TRBV19 with TRBJ1-5; tentatively, D is TRBD1 (5 bases). This CDR3 has 16 residues. The V and J ends lost 7 bases and 4 bases respectively, with 20 bases between them. Germline assignment: CDR1 LNHDA and CDR2 SQIVND (reference sequence). CDR3 loop: CASNVQAGRVNQPQHF. The CDR3 nucleotides read TGTGCCAGTAATGTACAGGCCGGTCGGGTAAATCAGCCCCAGCATTTT.

The chain links TRBV28 to TRBJ1-2; unclear D gene. This CDR3 has 13 residues. V was trimmed by 2 bases and J by 1 base, leaving 5 bases between them. CDR1 and CDR2 from the germline V gene are MDHEN and SYDVKM. This CDR3 is CASSLNNNYGYTF. The CDR3 nucleotides are TGTGCCAGCAGTTTAAACAATAACTATGGCTACACCTTC.

This sequence joins TRBV10-3 and TRBJ1-2; 9 nucleotides agree with TRBD1. The CDR3 runs to 15 residues. Trimming at V came to 2 bases and at J to 6 bases, leaving 7 bases not matched to a gene. From germline, CDR1 is ENHRY and CDR2 SYGVKD. This CDR3 reads CAISEGAGQGDGYTF. As DNA, the CDR3 is TGTGCCATCAGTGAGGGAGCGGGACAGGGTGATGGCTACACCTTC.

This sequence joins TRBV5-1 and TRBJ2-5; D not certain. Germline V gene sequence: CDR1 SGHRS, CDR2 YFSETQ. There are 13 residues in the CDR3. Trimming left V 4 bases short and J 5 bases short, with 12 bases between. The CDR3 spells CASSPNEMETQYF. Here the CDR3 DNA reads TGCGCCAGCAGCCCGAACGAGATGGAGACCCAGTACTTC.

The gene calls are TRBV14 and TRBJ2-1; TRBD2 matches at 11 bases. With V trimmed by 1 base and J by 7 bases, 3 bases remained unmatched. The CDR3 has 15 amino acids. CDR1 is SGHDN, CDR2 FVKESK, per germline. The CDR3 DNA sequence: TGTGCCAGCAGCCAAGCGCTAGCGGGGGGAAATGAGCAGTTCTTC. Translated, it gives CASSQALAGGNEQFF. Looking up the rest from reference TRBV14 and TRBJ2-1 gives the full variable domain: EAGVTQFPSHSVIEKGQTVTLRCDPISGHDNLYWYRRVMGKEIKFLLHFVKESKQDESGMPNNRFLAERTGGTYSTLKVQPAELEDSGVYFCASSQALAGGNEQFFGPGTRLTVL.

J is TRBJ1-2 and V is TRBV27; D is uncertain. Per germline, CDR1 MNHEY and CDR2 SMNVEV (reference sequence). The V end lost 6 bases, the J end lost 4 bases, and 18 bases lay between the germline ends. This CDR3 contains 15 residues. The CDR3 protein is CASSSLRGLRYGYTF. CDR3 DNA: TGTGCCAGCAGCTCCCTCCGGGGTCTTCGCTATGGCTACACCTTC.

The chain joins TRBV5-1 to TRBJ2-7, with a tentative D call TRBD2 (5 bases). This CDR3 contains 13 residues. Looked up from germline, CDR1 is SGHRS and CDR2 is YFSETQ. V gave up 0 bases and J gave up 5 bases, with 9 bases separating them. The CDR3 sequence: CASSLAGNNEQYF. The CDR3 DNA reads as TGCGCCAGCAGCTTGGCCGGGAACAACGAGCAGTACTTC.

CDR3 DNA sequence: TGTGCCAGCAGTCGACAGGGCGGTAATGAAAAACTGTTTTTT. Protein sequence: CASSRQGGNEKLFF. The chain links TRBV6-6 to TRBJ1-4; TRBD1 matches 7 bases. The CDR3 loop spans 14 amino acids. V lost 5 bases to trimming and J lost 4 bases; unmatched junction nucleotides: 4. CDR1 and CDR2 (germline): MNHNY, SVGAGI (reference sequence).